Following are 5 T cell receptor beta chains from one sample sequenced in a study of T-cell reconstitution after alpha-beta-depleted transplantation in children. It was with unique molecular identifiers that the TCRbeta library was prepared. TCRdb re-analysed the PCR reads in MiXCR, keeping a single row per CDR3 protein. The sample has fewer than 700,000 distinct CDR3 sequences, 10% to 15% seen once. This sample comprised PBMCs, mostly from graft donor cells, obtained 360 days after TCRalphabeta/CD19-depleted stem cell transplant. Source of these receptors: a male patient younger than 18 who had a stem cell transplant for acute myeloid leukemia, so the T cells may come from the graft donor.

This clonotype was picked up a small number of times. The V call is TRBV9, the J call TRBJ1-2; no clear D gene. Germline V gene data show CDR1 as SGDLS and CDR2 as YYNGEE. The germline V and J ends were trimmed by 1 base and 2 bases, with 15 bases remaining between them. This CDR3 has 16 amino acids. The DNA for the CDR3 is TGTGCCAGCAGCGTAAATCTCGTCCACTCCAACTATGGCTACACCTTC. Translating it yields CASSVNLVHSNYGYTF.

There are many counts of this clonotype. V gene TRBV11-3 combines with J gene TRBJ2-1, with 8 bases fitting TRBD2. CDR1 and CDR2 (germline): SGHNT, YENEEA. J was trimmed by 9 bases and V by 1 base; bases with no gene match: 14. The CDR3 has 17 amino acids. CDR3 nucleotide sequence: TGTGCCAGCAGCTTAGGTCCCGTTCGGCGGGAGGCGATTGAGCAGTTCTTC. The encoded protein is CASSLGPVRREAIEQFF.

This clonotype was detected a few times. The V and J genes are TRBV20-1 and TRBJ1-3; no reliable D call. Trimming pared 1 base from V and 4 bases from J, leaving 5 bases between. Germline loops: CDR1 DFQATT, CDR2 SNEGSKA (reference sequence). The CDR3 is made up of 12 amino acids. The CDR3 protein is CSARAPGNTIYF. CDR3 DNA sequence: TGCAGTGCTAGAGCACCGGGAAACACCATATATTTT.

This clonotype was counted only a few times. The chain uses TRBV2 and TRBJ1-1; D uncertain. The V gene's germline CDR1 is SNHLY and CDR2 FYNNEI. V shed 10 bases and J shed 1 base, with 10 bases lying between them. This CDR3 region has 12 residues. The CDR3, as DNA: TGTGCCACCCATCTCGGGAACACTGAAGCTTTCTTT. It encodes CATHLGNTEAFF. The full variable domain, its missing parts supplied by reference TRBV2 and TRBJ1-1, is EPEVTQTPSHQVTQMGQEVILRCVPISNHLYFYWYRQILGQKVEFLVSFYNNEISEKSEIFDDQFSVERPDGSNFTLKIRSTKLEDSAMYFCATHLGNTEAFFGQGTRLTVV.

This chain uses TRBV9 with TRBJ2-7; 7 positions agree with TRBD2. This CDR3 is built from 15 residues. Trimming cost V 3 bases and J 2 bases; bases outside gene matches: 8. Germline V gives CDR1 SGDLS, CDR2 YYNGEE. CDR3 nucleotide sequence: TGTGCCAGCAGCGCCGACTTAGCGGGTCCCTACGAGCAGTACTTC. Amino acid sequence: CASSADLAGPYEQYF.